Listed below are T cell receptor beta chains from one sample, sequenced in a study of T cell changes during pregnancy in multiple sclerosis. Clones were read by immunoSEQ multiplex PCR, and TCRdb kept only the in-frame ones, dropping some. The sample consists of tens of thousands of clones, roughly 90% of them appearing once. The sequenced sample was CD8+ T cells from peripheral blood mononuclear cells, obtained in the third trimester of pregnancy. The receptors shown here come from a female donor with multiple sclerosis, enrolled in a pregnancy study. Both conserved end residues are part of each CDR3. Fields, in order: clone size, D gene, J gene, V gene, CDR3 protein, CDR3 DNA. The D gene is left open where the match is weak. The size field is filled for only some rows; it gives once, few, many or a size class.

NA,TRBD1,TRBJ1-4,TRBV9,CASSVRPGQGNEKLFF,TGTGCCAGCAGCGTCCGACCGGGACAGGGTAATGAAAAACTGTTTTTT
NA,TRBD1,TRBJ2-3,TRBV7-3,CASSPIQGDTQYF,TGTGCCAGCAGCCCCATACAGGGGGATACGCAGTATTTT
NA,NA,TRBJ1-1,TRBV7-9,CASSRETPEAFF,TGTGCCAGCAGCCGAGAGACACCTGAAGCTTTCTTT
NA,TRBD2,TRBJ2-1,TRBV7-3,CASSLVAGTSGGNEQFF,TGTGCCAGCAGCTTAGTTGCGGGGACTAGCGGGGGAAATGAGCAGTTCTTC
NA,TRBD2,TRBJ2-7,TRBV19,CASSISPRESYEQYF,TGTGCCAGTAGTATCAGTCCGCGGGAGTCCTACGAGCAGTACTTC
NA,TRBD2,TRBJ2-1,TRBV5-6,CASSLELAGVSGNEQFF,TGTGCCAGCAGCTTGGAATTAGCGGGAGTAAGCGGCAATGAGCAGTTCTTC
NA,NA,TRBJ2-2,TRBV27,CASSPYTGELFF,TGTGCCAGCAGTCCGTACACCGGGGAGCTGTTTTTT
NA,TRBD1,TRBJ2-3,TRBV27,CASSLTGGDTQYF,TGTGCCAGCAGTCTGACAGGGGGGGATACGCAGTATTTT
NA,NA,TRBJ2-7,TRBV6-5,CASSPDSSGSYEQYF,TGTGCCAGCAGCCCGGATTCGAGCGGGTCCTACGAGCAGTACTTC
NA,NA,TRBJ2-3,TRBV9,CASSVDRDTQYF,TGTGCCAGCAGCGTAGATCGAGATACGCAGTATTTT
NA,TRBD1,TRBJ2-7,TRBV30,CAWSVNRGDSYEQYF,TGTGCCTGGAGTGTAAACAGGGGTGACTCCTACGAGCAGTACTTC
NA,TRBD2,TRBJ2-2,TRBV6-6,CASSQLAENTGELFF,TGTGCCAGCAGCCAACTAGCGGAGAACACCGGGGAGCTGTTTTTT
once,NA,TRBJ2-7,TRBV7-3,CASSLTTDYEQYF,TGTGCCAGCAGCTTAACCACAGATTACGAGCAGTACTTC
NA,NA,TRBJ1-3,TRBV6-5,CASSVQANGDTIYF,TGTGCCAGCAGCGTACAAGCCAACGGAGACACCATATATTTT
NA,NA,TRBJ2-3,TRBV27,CASSFTAPDTQYF,TGTGCCAGCAGCTTTACAGCCCCAGATACGCAGTATTTT
NA,NA,TRBJ1-5,TRBV19,CASSSTESNQPQHF,TGTGCCAGTAGTTCGACAGAGAGCAATCAGCCCCAGCATTTT
NA,NA,TRBJ2-1,TRBV11-2,CASSLRGGTYNEQFF,TGTGCCAGCAGCTTAAGGGGCGGGACCTACAATGAGCAGTTCTTC
NA,NA,TRBJ1-4,TRBV27,CASSAVLGGWVEKLFF,TGTGCCAGCAGTGCCGTGTTGGGGGGATGGGTTGAAAAACTGTTTTTT
NA,TRBD1,TRBJ1-1,TRBV7-9,CASSFRDSFSGPYTEAFF,TGTGCCAGCAGCTTCCGGGACAGTTTTTCAGGTCCGTACACTGAAGCTTTCTTT
NA,NA,TRBJ2-1,TRBV7-9,CASSLTGSYNEQFF,TGTGCCAGCAGCTTAACGGGGTCCTACAATGAGCAGTTCTTC
NA,NA,TRBJ2-1,TRBV28,CASSSSPSAYNEQFF,TGTGCCAGCAGCTCAAGTCCGAGCGCTTACAATGAGCAGTTCTTC
NA,TRBD2,TRBJ2-3,TRBV28,CASSSGLAGADTQYF,TGTGCCAGCAGCTCTGGACTAGCGGGAGCAGATACGCAGTATTTT
NA,TRBD1,TRBJ2-7,TRBV7-8,CASSPGQGGEQYF,TGTGCCAGCAGCCCCGGACAGGGTGGCGAGCAGTACTTC
NA,TRBD1,TRBJ1-1,TRBV7-9,CASSPQGIGNTEAFF,TGTGCCAGCAGCCCACAGGGGATCGGGAACACTGAAGCTTTCTTT
NA,TRBD2,TRBJ2-2,TRBV15,CATVGLAGVSDTGELFF,TGTGCCACAGTGGGACTAGCGGGAGTGTCGGACACCGGGGAGCTGTTTTTT
NA,NA,TRBJ2-7,TRBV5-5,CASTNTGRGEEQYF,TGTGCCAGCACCAACACAGGGAGGGGGGAAGAGCAGTACTTC
NA,NA,TRBJ1-2,TRBV19,CASSDSYGYTF,TGTGCCAGTAGCGACAGCTATGGCTACACCTTC
NA,NA,TRBJ1-4,TRBV19,CASSQLGSEKLFF,TGTGCCAGTAGTCAACTAGGCAGTGAAAAACTGTTTTTT
NA,NA,TRBJ2-4,TRBV28,CASSPMTSSQNIQYF,TGTGCCAGCAGCCCCATGACTAGTTCCCAAAACATTCAGTACTTC
NA,TRBD1,TRBJ2-7,TRBV28,CASRGDRAKQYF,TGTGCCAGCAGAGGAGACAGGGCCAAGCAGTACTTC
NA,NA,TRBJ2-2,TRBV13,CASSLRRENTGELFF,TGTGCCAGCAGCTTAAGGAGGGAGAACACCGGGGAGCTGTTTTTT
NA,NA,TRBJ1-1,TRBV2,CASSGSQGVLTEAFF,TGTGCCAGCAGTGGATCACAGGGCGTTCTCACTGAAGCTTTCTTT
NA,NA,TRBJ2-2,TRBV5-4,CASSPGEAGDRGGELFF,TGTGCCAGCAGCCCGGGCGAAGCCGGGGATCGTGGCGGGGAGCTGTTTTTT
NA,TRBD1,TRBJ2-7,TRBV27,CASSNVGTGSGEQYF,TGTGCCAGCAGTAATGTCGGGACAGGGAGTGGCGAGCAGTACTTC
NA,NA,TRBJ1-1,TRBV4-3,CASSQDQLLGGTEAFF,TGCGCCAGCAGCCAAGATCAGCTCTTAGGGGGCACTGAAGCTTTCTTT
NA,TRBD2,TRBJ2-3,TRBV15,CATSRDPREGVHTQYF,TGTGCCACCAGCAGAGATCCGAGGGAGGGCGTGCATACGCAGTATTTT
NA,TRBD2,TRBJ2-5,TRBV7-9,CASSLVAGGGETQYF,TGTGCCAGCAGCTTAGTAGCGGGGGGCGGAGAGACCCAGTACTTC
NA,TRBD2,TRBJ2-5,TRBV4-3,CASSQDWGERRGEPKETQYF,TGCGCCAGCAGCCAAGATTGGGGGGAGAGGCGGGGGGAACCAAAAGAGACCCAGTACTTC
NA,TRBD2,TRBJ2-1,TRBV2,CASSETSGRPPYNEQFF,TGTGCCAGCAGTGAAACTAGCGGGAGGCCCCCCTACAATGAGCAGTTCTTC
NA,NA,TRBJ2-1,TRBV28,CASSFSGYNEQFF,TGTGCCAGCAGCTTTTCAGGGTACAATGAGCAGTTCTTC
NA,TRBD1,TRBJ1-1,TRBV19,CASLDRGGTEAFF,TGTGCCAGTCTCGACAGGGGAGGCACTGAAGCTTTCTTT
NA,NA,TRBJ2-2,TRBV15,CATSTTENTGELFF,TGTGCCACCAGCACCACAGAGAACACCGGGGAGCTGTTTTTT
NA,TRBD2,TRBJ2-7,TRBV5-1,CASSLDGGRAYEQYF,TGCGCCAGCAGCTTGGATGGCGGGAGGGCCTACGAGCAGTACTTC
NA,NA,TRBJ1-4,TRBV4-1,CASSARVSEKLFF,TGCGCCAGCAGCGCCAGGGTTAGCGAAAAACTGTTTTTT
once,TRBD2,TRBJ2-1,TRBV6-1,CASSALAGGHNEQFF,TGTGCCAGCAGTGCACTAGCGGGGGGGCATAATGAGCAGTTCTTC
NA,NA,TRBJ1-5,TRBV6-5,CASSGANQPQHF,TGTGCCAGCAGTGGGGCCAATCAGCCCCAGCATTTT
NA,NA,TRBJ2-1,TRBV9,CASSVGGNDEQFF,TGTGCCAGCAGCGTAGGCGGGAACGATGAGCAGTTCTTC
NA,NA,TRBJ2-7,TRBV10-3,CAIRASGHEQYF,TGTGCCATCAGGGCCAGTGGGCACGAGCAGTACTTC